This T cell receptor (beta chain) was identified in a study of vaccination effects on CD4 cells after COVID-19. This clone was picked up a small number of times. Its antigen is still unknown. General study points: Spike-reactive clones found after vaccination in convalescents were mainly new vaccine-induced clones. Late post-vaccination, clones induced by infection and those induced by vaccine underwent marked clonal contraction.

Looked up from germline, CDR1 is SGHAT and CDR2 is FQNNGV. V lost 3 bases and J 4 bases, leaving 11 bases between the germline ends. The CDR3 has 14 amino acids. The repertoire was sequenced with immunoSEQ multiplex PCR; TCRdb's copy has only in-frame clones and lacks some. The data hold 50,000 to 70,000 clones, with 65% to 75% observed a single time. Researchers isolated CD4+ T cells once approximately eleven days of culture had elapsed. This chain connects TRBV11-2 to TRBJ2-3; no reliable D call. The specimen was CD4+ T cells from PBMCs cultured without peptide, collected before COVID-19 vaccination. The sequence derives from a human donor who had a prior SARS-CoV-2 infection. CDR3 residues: CASSFGRSADTQYF. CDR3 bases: TGTGCCAGCAGCTTCGGGCGATCCGCAGATACGCAGTATTTT.